This TCR beta chain was captured by sequencing in a study of tumor and adjacent non-tumor tissue in lung cancer. RNA was extracted from bulk tissue without any cell sorting. TCRbeta libraries were built with three rounds of nested PCR, modified from ARM-PCR. Each CDR3 protein gets one entry after TCRdb re-called the multiplex PCR reads with MiXCR. The sample yields 60,000 to 95,000 distinct CDR3 sequences, around 77% seen once. This TCR was recovered from a woman aged 50 to 60 with non-small cell lung cancer. Input material: lung tumor tissue.

CDR3 amino acids: CAISSRVGQNIQYF. In nucleotides, the CDR3 is TGTGCTATCAGTTCGAGGGTTGGCCAAAACATTCAGTACTTC. The V gene is TRBV6-5, the J gene TRBJ2-4, with a tentative D call TRBD2 (5 bases). This CDR3 is built from 14 residues. Looked up from germline, CDR1 is MNHEY and CDR2 is SVGAGI.